Listed below are T cell receptor beta chains from one sample, sequenced in a study of T cell changes during pregnancy in multiple sclerosis. TCRdb keeps only in-frame clones here, not all; method: immunoSEQ multiplex PCR. The data hold around 130,000 clones, with 80% to 95% observed a single time. Material: peripheral blood, obtained before pregnancy. All receptors come from a female donor with multiple sclerosis, enrolled in a pregnancy study. Both conserved end residues are part of each CDR3. A D gene is named only where the DNA matches it firmly. Clone size is stated in some rows and not others, as once, few, many or a class when expanded.

J: TRBJ1-6; D: NA; V: TRBV6-1; size: NA; length: 15; DNA: TGTGCCAGCAGTGAAGCGCAGGGGTATAATTCACCCCTCCACTTT; CDR3: CASSEAQGYNSPLHF
J: TRBJ1-4; D: TRBD1; V: TRBV20-1; size: NA; length: 10; DNA: TGCAGTGCCAGGGGGGAAAAACTGTTTTTT; CDR3: CSARGEKLFF
J: TRBJ1-1; D: NA; V: TRBV10-1; size: NA; length: 14; DNA: TGCGCCAGCAGTGATCCCCTATTCGGGTGGAGAGCTTTCTTT; CDR3: CASSDPLFGWRAFF
J: TRBJ1-2; D: NA; V: TRBV10-3; size: NA; length: 15; DNA: TGTGCCATCAGTGAGCCCGAACGGGGAACCTATGGCTACACCTTC; CDR3: CAISEPERGTYGYTF
J: TRBJ1-2; D: TRBD1; V: TRBV2; size: NA; length: 18; DNA: TGTGCCAGCAAAGGAGTGGGGACAGCAGATTCCCGGTTTGGTGGCTACACCTTC; CDR3: CASKGVGTADSRFGGYTF
J: TRBJ1-1; D: TRBD1; V: TRBV6-1; size: few; length: 15; DNA: TGTGCCAGCTTCAGGGAGACAGGGTCGGACACTGAAGCTTTCTTT; CDR3: CASFRETGSDTEAFF
J: TRBJ1-4; D: NA; V: TRBV4-2; size: NA; length: 17; DNA: TGTGCCAGCAGCCAGAGAAACCTAGTTGCAACTAATGAAAAACTGTTTTTT; CDR3: CASSQRNLVATNEKLFF
J: TRBJ2-5; D: TRBD2; V: TRBV30; size: NA; length: 16; DNA: TGTGCCTGGAGCAAGGCTAGCGGAAGATACCAAGAGACCCAGTACTTC; CDR3: CAWSKASGRYQETQYF
J: TRBJ1-1; D: TRBD1; V: TRBV14; size: NA; length: 15; DNA: TGTGCCAGCAGCCCACGACAGGGGATGAACACTGAAGCTTTCTTT; CDR3: CASSPRQGMNTEAFF
J: TRBJ2-1; D: NA; V: TRBV6-1; size: NA; length: 17; DNA: TGTGCCAGCAGTGAAGCTATTATGATTTTTGGGGGGAATGAGCAGTTCTTC; CDR3: CASSEAIMIFGGNEQFF
J: TRBJ1-6; D: TRBD1; V: TRBV14; size: NA; length: 15; DNA: TGTGCCAGCAGCCAGGACAGGGAACGAAATTCACCCCTCCACTTT; CDR3: CASSQDRERNSPLHF
J: TRBJ2-5; D: TRBD1; V: TRBV30; size: NA; length: 15; DNA: TGTGCCTGGAGTGCCCTAACAGGGGAATGGGAGACCCAGTACTTC; CDR3: CAWSALTGEWETQYF
J: TRBJ2-4; D: TRBD1; V: TRBV6-5; size: NA; length: 13; DNA: TGTGCCAGCAGTAGACAGGGGGCAAACATTCAGTACTTC; CDR3: CASSRQGANIQYF
J: TRBJ1-2; D: TRBD1; V: TRBV29-1; size: many; length: 12; DNA: TGCAGCGCTTCACAGGGGGCGGATGGCTACACCTTC; CDR3: CSASQGADGYTF
J: TRBJ2-3; D: NA; V: TRBV6-1; size: NA; length: 14; DNA: TGTGCCAGCCGAGAGGTTCCGACCGCAGATACGCAGTATTTT; CDR3: CASREVPTADTQYF
J: TRBJ1-6; D: NA; V: TRBV5-6; size: NA; length: 15; DNA: TGTGCCAGCAGCACAGCGGGTGGATATAATTCACCCCTCCACTTT; CDR3: CASSTAGGYNSPLHF
J: TRBJ1-1; D: NA; V: TRBV11-2; size: NA; length: 14; DNA: TGTGCCAGCAGCTCCGGACAGACGAACACTGAAGCTTTCTTT; CDR3: CASSSGQTNTEAFF
J: TRBJ2-7; D: TRBD1; V: TRBV6-5; size: NA; length: 15; DNA: TGTGCCAGCAGTTTCGCCAGGGGGATGGCCTACGAGCAGTACTTC; CDR3: CASSFARGMAYEQYF
J: TRBJ1-5; D: NA; V: TRBV19; size: NA; length: 14; DNA: TGTGCCAGTAGTATACGCGGTAGCAATCAGCCCCAGCATTTT; CDR3: CASSIRGSNQPQHF
J: TRBJ2-5; D: NA; V: TRBV30; size: NA; length: 11; DNA: TGTGCCTGGAGTGTACAGGAGACCCAGTACTTC; CDR3: CAWSVQETQYF
J: TRBJ2-1; D: TRBD2; V: TRBV9; size: NA; length: 15; DNA: TGTGCCAGCTCGGGGGGGGGAAGCTCCTACAATGAGCAGTTCTTC; CDR3: CASSGGGSSYNEQFF
J: TRBJ2-5; D: TRBD1; V: TRBV27; size: NA; length: 19; DNA: TGTGCCAGCAGTTTATCGGGGCCCCGTCCCGGACAGGGTCAAGAGACCCAGTACTTC; CDR3: CASSLSGPRPGQGQETQYF
J: TRBJ2-7; D: NA; V: TRBV6-5; size: NA; length: 11; DNA: TGTGCCAGCAGGACAGGCCCCGAGCAGTACTTC; CDR3: CASRTGPEQYF
J: TRBJ1-2; D: NA; V: TRBV19; size: NA; length: 15; DNA: TGTGCCAGTAGTATGGCCCGATTGCCTAACTATGGCTACACCTTC; CDR3: CASSMARLPNYGYTF
J: TRBJ2-3; D: NA; V: TRBV6-6; size: NA; length: 15; DNA: TGTGCCAGCAGTTACAGGGGGGGGTCGACAGATACGCAGTATTTT; CDR3: CASSYRGGSTDTQYF
J: TRBJ1-1; D: TRBD1; V: TRBV15; size: NA; length: 15; DNA: TGTGCCACCAGTGGGGGGGGACAGGGGGGGTTGGAAGCTTTCTTT; CDR3: CATSGGGQGGLEAFF
J: TRBJ2-7; D: NA; V: TRBV27; size: NA; length: 14; DNA: TGTGCCAGCAAAACAGGGGGGGCAGCCTACGAGCAGTACTTC; CDR3: CASKTGGAAYEQYF
J: TRBJ1-3; D: TRBD1; V: TRBV5-1; size: NA; length: 16; DNA: TGCGCCAGCAGCGTGACAGGGCTGCTCTCTGGAAACACCATATATTTT; CDR3: CASSVTGLLSGNTIYF
J: TRBJ2-1; D: TRBD2; V: TRBV5-4; size: NA; length: 17; DNA: TGTGCCAGCAGCTTGGTGACTAGCGGGAGTGCCTACAATGAGCAGTTCTTC; CDR3: CASSLVTSGSAYNEQFF
J: TRBJ2-4; D: NA; V: TRBV6-6; size: NA; length: 15; DNA: TGTGCCAGCAGTTACTCGAACTCAGCCAAAAACATTCAGTACTTC; CDR3: CASSYSNSAKNIQYF
J: TRBJ2-7; D: NA; V: TRBV2; size: NA; length: 14; DNA: TGTGCCAGCAGAGCCAGACTAAGCATCTACGAGCAGTACTTC; CDR3: CASRARLSIYEQYF
J: TRBJ2-3; D: NA; V: TRBV6-1; size: NA; length: 16; DNA: TGTGCCAGCAGTGAAAGAGGAGGGGCCGGGACAGATACGCAGTATTTT; CDR3: CASSERGGAGTDTQYF
J: TRBJ2-7; D: TRBD1; V: TRBV5-4; size: NA; length: 13; DNA: TGTGCCAGCGGCACAGGGGTAGGCTACGAGCAGTACTTC; CDR3: CASGTGVGYEQYF
J: TRBJ2-5; D: NA; V: TRBV5-1; size: NA; length: 13; DNA: TGCGCCAGCAGCTTGGGAAGAGAAGAGACCCAGTACTTC; CDR3: CASSLGREETQYF
J: TRBJ2-3; D: TRBD1; V: TRBV15; size: NA; length: 15; DNA: TGTGCCACCAGCAGGGACAGGACCCGATCAGATACGCAGTATTTT; CDR3: CATSRDRTRSDTQYF
J: TRBJ2-3; D: TRBD1; V: TRBV5-1; size: NA; length: 14; DNA: TGCGCCAGCAGCCTCCCAGGGGGTACAGATACGCAGTATTTT; CDR3: CASSLPGGTDTQYF
J: TRBJ2-1; D: NA; V: TRBV11-2; size: NA; length: 15; DNA: TGTGCCAGCAGCTTAGGGGGAGGAGGGTACAATGAGCAGTTCTTC; CDR3: CASSLGGGGYNEQFF
J: TRBJ1-1; D: NA; V: TRBV21-1; size: NA; length: 19; DNA: TGTGCCAGCAGGAACCACCCCCCCAGAGGTTTTCGAGTCAACACTGAAGCTTTCTTT; CDR3: CASRNHPPRGFRVNTEAFF
J: TRBJ2-3; D: TRBD2; V: TRBV28; size: once; length: 17; DNA: TGTGCCAGCAGTTCCCCAGAGGGACTAGCGGACACAGATACGCAGTATTTT; CDR3: CASSSPEGLADTDTQYF
J: TRBJ1-2; D: NA; V: TRBV9; size: NA; length: 12; DNA: TGTGCCAGCAGCTCGAACGGCAGGGTAGGGACCTTC; CDR3: CASSSNGRVGTF
J: TRBJ2-7; D: NA; V: TRBV19; size: NA; length: 14; DNA: TGTGCCAGTAGTATCGTCACGGGAGCCTACGAGCAGTACTTC; CDR3: CASSIVTGAYEQYF
J: TRBJ2-7; D: TRBD1; V: TRBV5-1; size: once; length: 17; DNA: TGCGCCAGCAGCTTGGAGGGACAGGGGTGGTTGGGCTACGAGCAGTACTTC; CDR3: CASSLEGQGWLGYEQYF
J: TRBJ2-1; D: NA; V: TRBV12-5; size: NA; length: 15; DNA: TGTGCTAGTGGTTTCGGTCTCTCTTCTTACAATGAGCAGTTCTTC; CDR3: CASGFGLSSYNEQFF
J: TRBJ2-6; D: TRBD1; V: TRBV18; size: NA; length: 17; DNA: TGTGCCAGCTCTCCGGGACAGGGGGCCTCTGGGGCCAACGTCCTGACTTTC; CDR3: CASSPGQGASGANVLTF
J: TRBJ1-3; D: TRBD1; V: TRBV14; size: NA; length: 14; DNA: TGTGCCAGCAGCCCAGACAGGGCTGGAAACACCATATATTTT; CDR3: CASSPDRAGNTIYF
J: TRBJ2-7; D: TRBD2; V: TRBV11-2; size: NA; length: 15; DNA: TGTGCCAGCAGCTTGACTAGCGGCCTTTCCTACGAGCAGTACTTC; CDR3: CASSLTSGLSYEQYF
J: TRBJ2-3; D: TRBD2; V: TRBV30; size: NA; length: 13; DNA: TGTGCCTGTAGTCCGGGAGGGGGGGATACGCAGTATTTT; CDR3: CACSPGGGDTQYF
J: TRBJ1-2; D: NA; V: TRBV29-1; size: NA; length: 9; DNA: TGCAGCGTTGAGGCTGGCTACACCTTC; CDR3: CSVEAGYTF
J: TRBJ2-3; D: NA; V: TRBV2; size: once; length: 13; DNA: TGTGCCAGCAGTAGCGGATTCACAGATACGCAGTATTTT; CDR3: CASSSGFTDTQYF
J: TRBJ2-7; D: NA; V: TRBV9; size: NA; length: 14; DNA: TGTGCCAGCAGCCCCCAGGCCCCAGGGTACGAGCAGTACTTC; CDR3: CASSPQAPGYEQYF
J: TRBJ2-7; D: NA; V: TRBV7-2; size: NA; length: 15; DNA: TGTGCCAGCAGCTTAGGACAGGATTTTGCCTACGAGCAGTACTTC; CDR3: CASSLGQDFAYEQYF
J: TRBJ2-2; D: TRBD1; V: TRBV14; size: NA; length: 14; DNA: TGTGCCAGCAGCCAGCTACAGGGGGCCGGGGAGCTGTTTTTT; CDR3: CASSQLQGAGELFF
J: TRBJ2-5; D: TRBD2; V: TRBV20-1; size: NA; length: 11; DNA: TGCAGTGAGCGGGGGGGCGAGACCCAGTACTTC; CDR3: CSERGGETQYF
J: TRBJ2-2; D: TRBD1; V: TRBV27; size: NA; length: 24; DNA: TGTGCCAGCAGTTTATCAATTCCAGAAACGGGACAGACCGGGGTATTGCGGTACACCGGGGAGCTGTTTTTT; CDR3: CASSLSIPETGQTGVLRYTGELFF